This T cell receptor beta chain was identified during a study of vaccination effects on CD4 cells after COVID-19. Assay: immunoSEQ multiplex PCR; the TCRdb copy retains only in-frame clones and omits some. The sample lists some 40,000 clones, approximately 72% seen once, with 17% in the top ten. Germline lookup yields CDR1 SGHRS and CDR2 YFSETQ. Trimming at V came to 4 bases and at J to 4 bases, leaving 9 bases not matched to a gene. The CDR3 has 15 residues. Viral peptide pools were used in the ViraFEST assay to expand antigen-specific CD4+ T cells, and sequencing came afterward. Having been cultured for less than 12 days, the cells underwent CD4+ T cell isolation. This person's SARS-CoV-2 infection, confirmed by PCR, occurred between March and December 2020. Days 3 and 7 were when half the medium was replaced with IL-2 medium. Only a few counts were recorded for this clone. What it binds is unknown.

Points from the study as a whole: In people who had recovered, most post-vaccine spike-reactive clones were new vaccine-induced clones. Marked clonal contraction of both clone types appeared late after vaccination.

The sample was CD4+ T cells from PBMCs cultured with HCoV-NL63 spike peptides, taken before COVID-19 vaccination. V is TRBV5-1 and J is TRBJ2-7; 9 bases line up with TRBD2. The receptor's source is a human donor who had a prior SARS-CoV-2 infection. This CDR3 is CASSRIGLAGYEQYF. CDR3 nucleotide sequence: TGCGCCAGCAGCAGGATTGGGCTAGCGGGGTACGAGCAGTACTTC.